What follows are 23 T cell receptor beta chains derived from one specimen sequenced in a study of CD8 T cells in Susac syndrome. Reverse transcription of roughly 0.5 to 1 ug RNA was carried out with random hexamers. One entry per CDR3 protein, called by TCRdb with MiXCR from the immunoSEQ multiplex PCR reads. The sample lists around 170,000 distinct CDR3 sequences, almost 96% occurring once. Sequencing input: CD4+ T cells from PBMCs. The receptors stem from a human donor with Susac syndrome.

The rearrangement uses TRBV5-1 and TRBJ2-7; 11 nucleotides agree with TRBD2. The ends lost 5 bases at V and 2 bases at J; junction bases unmatched: 3. The germline V gene has CDR1 SGHRS and CDR2 YFSETQ. The CDR3 extends over 14 amino acids. In DNA, the CDR3 is TGCGCCAGCAGTTCTAGCGGGGGGACCTACGAGCAGTACTTC. This sequence encodes CASSSSGGTYEQYF.

The J gene is TRBJ1-2, the V gene TRBV4-2; D unresolved. Trimming left V 0 bases short and J 4 bases short, with 9 bases between. The CDR3 extends over 14 amino acids. Germline CDR1 LGHNA, CDR2 YNFKEQ. The CDR3 bases are TGTGCCAGCAGCCAAGAGACGGCCACCTATGGCTACACCTTC. This translates into CASSQETATYGYTF.

This chain links TRBV9 with TRBJ2-7; possible D gene TRBD2, 5 bases. This CDR3 comprises 15 residues. The V gene's germline CDR1 is SGDLS and CDR2 YYNGEE. Trimming stripped 0 bases from V and 3 bases from J, with 13 bases between. CDR3 sequence (DNA): TGTGCCAGCAGCGTAGGAGGGTCAGAGAACTACGAGCAGTACTTC. It yields the protein CASSVGGSENYEQYF.

The gene calls are TRBV7-2 and TRBJ2-6, with D unresolved. The CDR3 runs to 15 residues. Deletions cut 5 bases from V and 0 bases from J, with 8 bases between. From germline, CDR1 is SGHTA and CDR2 FQGNSA. In DNA, the CDR3 is TGTGCCAGCAGCCCCTTGCTCTCTGGGGCCAACGTCCTGACTTTC. This codes for CASSPLLSGANVLTF.

The rearrangement links TRBV29-1 to TRBJ2-1, with D perhaps matching TRBD2 (5 bases). This CDR3 is 11 amino acids long. With 7 bases removed from V and 6 bases from J, the gap between germline ends came to 10 bases. Per the germline V gene, CDR1 is SQVTM and CDR2 is ANQGSEA. The CDR3 reads CSGGVGNEQFF. Written as DNA, the CDR3 is TGCAGCGGGGGAGTTGGCAATGAGCAGTTCTTC.

This rearrangement joins TRBV5-1 to TRBJ1-1; maybe TRBD1 (6 bases). This CDR3 region has 15 residues. Trimming took off 1 base at V and 0 bases at J, with 10 bases between the two ends. Germline V gives CDR1 SGHRS, CDR2 YFSETQ. The CDR3 DNA follows: TGCGCCAGCAGCTTGACAGGGAGGGTGAACACTGAAGCTTTCTTT. Protein: CASSLTGRVNTEAFF.

This clonotype showed up just once. The chain employs TRBV20-1 and TRBJ1-5; D is unresolved. The CDR3 runs to 14 residues. Germline V gene lookup returns CDR1 DFQATT and CDR2 SNEGSKA (reference sequence). The ends were cut back, 0 bases at V and 4 bases at J, with 10 bases in the middle. CDR3 nucleotides: TGCAGTGCTAGAGATCATAGAGGTAATCAGCCCCAGCATTTT. Translating gives CSARDHRGNQPQHF.

The chain combines TRBV20-1 with TRBJ2-5; maybe TRBD2 (6 bases). The V end lost 6 bases, the J end lost 5 bases, and 16 bases lay between the germline ends. Germline lookup yields CDR1 DFQATT and CDR2 SNEGSKA (reference sequence). The CDR3 extends over 13 amino acids. CDR3: CSADRLVWETQYF. The CDR3 nucleotides read TGCAGTGCAGACAGACTAGTTTGGGAGACCCAGTACTTC.

The chain carries TRBV6-4 and TRBJ2-2; TRBD1 matches 9 bases. Germline V gene sequence: CDR1 MRHNA, CDR2 SNTAGT. The CDR3 has 14 residues. Trimming removed 6 bases from V and 5 bases from J; junction bases left unmatched: 4. The DNA of the CDR3 is TGTGCCAGCAGGGCACAGGGGGCTACCGGGGAGCTGTTTTTT. Translating it yields CASRAQGATGELFF.

The chain links TRBV3-1 to TRBJ2-5, with D perhaps TRBD1 (6 bases). This CDR3 has 15 residues. Germline loops: CDR1 LGHDT, CDR2 YNNKEL (reference sequence). V was clipped by 0 bases and J by 7 bases, with 15 bases between them. The CDR3 DNA is TGTGCCAGCAGCCAAGATATTCCACAAGGGGGGACCCAGTACTTC. Translated, it gives CASSQDIPQGGTQYF.

The chain carries TRBV19 and TRBJ2-1; D might be TRBD2 (6 bases). With 3 bases removed from V and 10 bases from J, the gap between germline ends came to 10 bases. CDR1 is LNHDA and CDR2 is SQIVND in the germline V gene (reference sequence). This CDR3 comprises 12 residues. DNA for the CDR3: TGTGCCAGTAGTATGGCGCGGGGCGAGCAGTTCTTC. This sequence encodes CASSMARGEQFF.

J is TRBJ2-1 and V is TRBV9; no firm D call. Trimming shortened V by 3 bases and J by 3 bases, and 13 bases separated the two germline ends. The CDR3 runs 15 residues. CDR1 and CDR2 from the germline V gene are SGDLS and YYNGEE. The CDR3 DNA sequence: TGTGCCAGCAGCGCGGATTGGGGATTCTACAATGAGCAGTTCTTC. Its protein product is CASSADWGFYNEQFF.

The rearrangement uses TRBV20-1 and TRBJ2-5; no clear D. The V end was cut by 4 bases, the J end by 5 bases, with 11 bases between. There are 12 residues in the CDR3. From germline, CDR1 is DFQATT and CDR2 SNEGSKA (reference sequence). DNA for the CDR3: TGCAGTGCTAACGATTATTCGGAGACCCAGTACTTC. This gives the protein CSANDYSETQYF.

The chain combines TRBV2 with TRBJ1-1; D possibly corresponds to TRBD1 (5 bases). Trimming pared 3 bases from V and 1 base from J, leaving 6 bases between. The length of the CDR3 is 13 residues. CDR1 is SNHLY, CDR2 FYNNEI, per germline. The CDR3 DNA reads as TGTGCCAGCAGTGATACAGGGAACACTGAAGCTTTCTTT. Encoded protein: CASSDTGNTEAFF.

The CDR3 nucleotides are TGTGCCAGCAGCCGCGAGACAGGGATGAGCACCGGGGAGCTGTTTTTT. This sequence encodes CASSRETGMSTGELFF. The chain couples TRBV3-1 to TRBJ2-2; TRBD1 agrees at 7 bases. CDR3 length: 16 residues. The V gene's germline CDR1 is LGHDT and CDR2 YNNKEL (reference sequence). The V segment lost 4 bases and the J segment 4 bases; nucleotides outside the gene matches: 9.

J is TRBJ1-4 and V is TRBV4-1; D is possibly TRBD1 (6 bases). Per germline, CDR1 MGHRA and CDR2 YSYEKL. Trimming cost V 3 bases and J 1 base, with 18 bases left between them. The CDR3 is 18 residues long. The CDR3 nucleotides read TGCGCCAGCAGCCACAGTCTCAAGGGGGATTTAACTAATGAAAAACTGTTTTTT. This translates into CASSHSLKGDLTNEKLFF.

The genes are TRBV10-3 and TRBJ1-2; D not resolved. Germline-derived CDR1 and CDR2 are ENHRY and SYGVKD. Deletions cut 3 bases from V and 3 bases from J, with 8 bases between. The CDR3 length is 13 residues. CDR3 in amino acids: CAISELKDYGYTF. CDR3 bases: TGTGCCATCAGTGAATTGAAGGACTATGGCTACACCTTC.

This sequence joins TRBV30 and TRBJ1-4; 10 nucleotides align to TRBD1. The length of the CDR3 is 15 residues. CDR1 GTSNPN and CDR2 SVGIG come from the germline V gene (reference sequence). With V trimmed by 1 base and J by 5 bases, 4 bases remained unmatched. This CDR3 reads CAWSAPGQGNEKLFF. The CDR3 DNA reads TGTGCCTGGAGTGCCCCGGGACAGGGGAATGAAAAACTGTTTTTT.

This chain uses TRBV9 with TRBJ2-1; D is possibly TRBD2 (7 bases). V dropped 4 bases and J dropped 4 bases, with 15 bases sitting between them. The V gene's germline CDR1 is SGDLS and CDR2 YYNGEE. The CDR3 is 15 residues long. CDR3 sequence (DNA): TGTGCCAGCAGCTCATCGGGGGGCCCTTACAATGAGCAGTTCTTC. The encoded protein is CASSSSGGPYNEQFF.

The chain carries TRBV13 and TRBJ1-1; D not resolved. V was clipped by 0 bases and J by 1 base, with 6 bases between them. CDR3 length: 14 residues. CDR1 and CDR2 from the germline V gene are PRHDT and FYEKMQ (reference sequence). This chain's CDR3 is CASSLGPGNTEAFF. The CDR3 nucleotides read TGTGCCAGCAGCTTAGGTCCAGGGAACACTGAAGCTTTCTTT.

Only a few counts were recorded for this clonotype. This sequence joins TRBV20-1 and TRBJ1-1; the match to TRBD1 covers 9 bases. V lost 3 bases and J lost 4; bases outside the gene matches: 3. Germline assignment: CDR1 DFQATT and CDR2 SNEGSKA (reference sequence). The CDR3 loop spans 13 amino acids. CDR3 nucleotide sequence: TGCAGTGCTAGGGGACAGGGCGTCACTGAAGCTTTCTTT. Translating it yields CSARGQGVTEAFF.

The chain has TRBV29-1 and TRBJ2-7, with D possibly matching TRBD1 (5 bases). Trimming pared 3 bases from V and 4 bases from J, leaving 13 bases between. The germline gives CDR1 SQVTM, CDR2 ANQGSEA. The CDR3 is 13 amino acids. For the CDR3, the DNA is TGCAGCGTTGATCAGGGATGGGTTTACGAGCAGTACTTC. Translating gives CSVDQGWVYEQYF.

The J gene is TRBJ1-2, the V gene TRBV11-2, with D possibly being TRBD1 (6 bases). The CDR3 length is 13 residues. Trimming stripped 5 bases from V and 3 bases from J, with 10 bases between. Germline-derived CDR1 and CDR2 are SGHAT and FQNNGV. This CDR3 reads CASSQGWDYGYTF. The CDR3 region has the DNA TGTGCCAGCAGCCAGGGGTGGGACTATGGCTACACCTTC. The full variable domain, rest sourced from reference TRBV11-2 and TRBJ1-2, is EAGVAQSPRYKIIEKRQSVAFWCNPISGHATLYWYQQILGQGPKLLIQFQNNGVVDDSQLPKDRFSAERLKGVDSTLKIQPAKLEDSAVYLCASSQGWDYGYTFGSGTRLTVV.